Reported below is one T cell receptor beta chain. No neoadjuvant therapy was given to the selected pancreatic ductal adenocarcinoma patients before their surgery. The sample originates from a study of T cells in pancreatic ductal adenocarcinoma. V shed 2 bases and J 0 bases; nucleotides not matched to a gene: 4. CDR1 is KGHSH and CDR2 is LQKENI in the germline V gene. The CDR3 is made up of 17 amino acids. The protocol was immunoSEQ multiplex PCR, while the TCRdb copy is restricted to in-frame clones and leaves out a portion. The table records several thousand clones, 65% to 80% of them present only once.

The sequenced material came from pancreatic tumor tissue. The TCR comes from a human donor with pancreatic ductal adenocarcinoma. The donor label of this sample is uncertain. The J gene is TRBJ2-1, the V gene TRBV18; the match to TRBD2 covers 10 bases. As DNA, the CDR3 is TGTGCCAGCTCACCAACAGCGGGGGGGAGCTCCTACAATGAGCAGTTCTTC. It codes for CASSPTAGGSSYNEQFF.